These 7 T cell receptor beta chains originate from one sample sequenced in a study of CD8+ T cells in alopecia areata. The treatment was: oral pan-JAK inhibitor, 5-10 mg twice daily. RNA, once extracted, was reverse transcribed into cDNA for use as the sequencing template. TCRdb's copy holds only in-frame clones and misses some; the assay was immunoSEQ multiplex PCR. The sample records 100,000 or so clones, almost 60% being singletons. This specimen consisted of CD8+ T cells sorted from blood, obtained at approximately week 56, from a patient treated with tofacitinib. Receptor source: a human donor with alopecia areata.

The table lists this clone with a count of one. The gene calls are TRBV13 and TRBJ1-1; 7 bases are a match to TRBD1. The CDR3 spans 14 residues. J was trimmed by 1 base and V by 10 bases; bases with no gene match: 9. From germline, CDR1 is PRHDT and CDR2 FYEKMQ (reference sequence). This CDR3 reads CATKQGSENTEAFF. CDR3 nucleotide sequence: TGTGCCACCAAACAGGGGAGCGAGAACACTGAAGCTTTCTTT. Full variable domain (remainder filled in from reference TRBV13 and TRBJ1-1): AAGVIQSPRHLIKEKRETATLKCYPIPRHDTVYWYQQGPGQDPQFLISFYEKMQSDKGSIPDRFSAQQFSDYHSELNMSSLELGDSALYFCATKQGSENTEAFFGQGTRLTVV.

The rearrangement links TRBV7-9 to TRBJ2-2; TRBD2 might be the D (5 bases). V was cut by 2 bases and J by 4 bases, with 11 bases left in between. The CDR3 consists of 15 residues. The germline CDR1 and CDR2 sequences are SEHNR and FQNEAQ (reference sequence). The CDR3 DNA reads TGTGCCAGCAGCTTAAACACCCGGGGCACCGGGGAGCTGTTTTTT. Protein sequence: CASSLNTRGTGELFF.

This chain uses TRBV27 with TRBJ2-1; D gene unclear. Trimming stripped 2 bases from V and 4 bases from J, with 9 bases between. In germline, CDR1 is MNHEY, CDR2 SMNVEV (reference sequence). This CDR3 spans 14 amino acids. CDR3 residues: CASSLKDKYNEQFF. In DNA, the CDR3 is TGTGCCAGCAGTTTAAAAGACAAATACAATGAGCAGTTCTTC.

The chain employs TRBV2 and TRBJ2-2, with TRBD1 as a possible D gene (6 bases). Germline assignment: CDR1 SNHLY and CDR2 FYNNEI. This CDR3 spans 15 amino acids. The ends were cut back, 5 bases at V and 3 bases at J, with 13 bases in the middle. The CDR3 region is CASSPTGFHTGELFF. In DNA form, the CDR3 reads TGTGCCAGCAGTCCAACAGGGTTCCACACCGGGGAGCTGTTTTTT.

The gene calls are TRBV6-5 and TRBJ2-1, with 9 bases lining up with TRBD1. CDR1 MNHEY and CDR2 SVGAGI come from the germline V gene. Unmatched junction bases numbered 9, after V lost 2 bases and J lost 7 bases. The CDR3 covers 16 residues. CDR3 nucleotide sequence: TGTGCCAGCAGTTACACCCCGGGACAGGGCTCGAATGAGCAGTTCTTC. Translation: CASSYTPGQGSNEQFF.

This clone appeared a few times. This chain uses TRBV4-2 with TRBJ2-1; D possibly corresponds to TRBD1 (6 bases). The length of the CDR3 is 14 residues. Germline lookup yields CDR1 LGHNA and CDR2 YNFKEQ. The V end was cut by 8 bases, the J end by 9 bases, with 20 bases between. CDR3 sequence (DNA): TGTGCCAGCGGAGCCTTAGAACAGGGCGCTGAGCAGTTCTTC. Amino acids: CASGALEQGAEQFF.

J is TRBJ2-1 and V is TRBV9; a weak D match, TRBD2 (6 bases). Germline V lookup: CDR1 SGDLS, CDR2 YYNGEE. CDR3 length: 13 residues. The ends were cut back, 2 bases at V and 5 bases at J, with 8 bases in the middle. The CDR3, as DNA: TGTGCCAGCAGCGTTTGGGGGGACAATGAGCAGTTCTTC. It translates to CASSVWGDNEQFF.